Listed below are T cell receptor beta chains from one sample, sequenced in a study of blood T cell repertoires in COVID-19. Method: immunoSEQ multiplex PCR; TCRdb's copy keeps in-frame clones and lacks some. The sample lists fewer than 200,000 clones, around 87% seen once, with around 2.7% in the top ten. Sequences were obtained from peripheral blood. The receptor set was obtained from a man aged 40-55 years with active or convalescent COVID-19. CDR3s include the opening cysteine and the closing phenylalanine or tryptophan. D genes are given only for firm matches. Size is omitted from some rows. Given values are once, few, many or a class for expanded clones.

v_gene	j_gene	abundance	d_gene	CDR3nt	CDR3aa
TRBV30	TRBJ1-2	NA	TRBD1	TGTGCCTATTGGCCGGGACAGGGCCCCCGCTACACCTTC	CAYWPGQGPRYTF
TRBV2	TRBJ1-1	NA	TRBD1	TGTGCCAGCAGTGAAGCGCGAGGGGGCGCTGAAGCTTTCTTT	CASSEARGGAEAFF
TRBV2	TRBJ2-3	NA	TRBD2	TGTGCCAGCAGCCCCGGCAAGGGACTAGCGGGGTTCACTAGCACAGATACGCAGTATTTT	CASSPGKGLAGFTSTDTQYF
TRBV27	TRBJ2-7	NA	NA	TGTGCCAGCAGTCCGCCAGGTCTGCTTCCCTACGAGCAGTACTTC	CASSPPGLLPYEQYF
TRBV2	TRBJ1-2	NA	NA	TGTGCCAGCAGTGAACGGGCAGGGGACGGCTACACCTTC	CASSERAGDGYTF
TRBV10-3	TRBJ2-7	NA	TRBD1	TGTGCCATCAGTGAGGGACAGGTCCCCAGAAGCGAGCAGTACTTC	CAISEGQVPRSEQYF
TRBV28	TRBJ2-6	NA	NA	TGTGCCAGCAGGCTGCGGGTTCCCGGGGCCAACGTCCTGACTTTC	CASRLRVPGANVLTF
TRBV9	TRBJ1-2	NA	TRBD1	TGTGCCAGCAGCGCGACAGGGTATGGCTACACCTTC	CASSATGYGYTF
TRBV3-1/TRBV3-2	TRBJ1-1	NA	NA	TGTGCCAGCAGCCTATACCTCACGGGGTCAAACACTGAAGCTTTCTTT	CASSLYLTGSNTEAFF
TRBV7-2	TRBJ2-3	NA	NA	TGTGCCAGCAGCCTCGACCTACCGGGAGATACGCAGTATTTT	CASSLDLPGDTQYF
TRBV7-8	TRBJ1-2	NA	NA	TGTGCCAGCAGCTTAGCCCAAGGACAGAAGCCGTATGGCTACACCTTC	CASSLAQGQKPYGYTF
TRBV4-1	TRBJ1-5	NA	TRBD1	TGCGCCAGCAGCCAGGATATTGGGACAGACTATCAGCCCCAGCATTTT	CASSQDIGTDYQPQHF
TRBV5-4	TRBJ2-7	NA	NA	TGTGCCAGCAGCAAGGACAGATATGAGGACGAGCAGTACTTC	CASSKDRYEDEQYF
TRBV6-2/TRBV6-3	TRBJ2-5	NA	TRBD2	TGTGCCAGCAGCTCAGCCGGACTAGCGGGGCGGGAGACCCAGTACTTC	CASSSAGLAGRETQYF
TRBV4-2	TRBJ1-3	NA	NA	TGTGCCAGCACCCAGGCAGGATACAGCTCTGGAAACACCATATATTTT	CASTQAGYSSGNTIYF
TRBV3-1/TRBV3-2	TRBJ1-1	NA	NA	TGTGCCAGCAGCCAAGACCCGGTACTGAACACTGAAGCTTTCTTT	CASSQDPVLNTEAFF
TRBV7-3	TRBJ2-2	NA	TRBD1	TGTGCCAGTCGGAAGACAGGGATAACCGGGGAGCTGTTTTTT	CASRKTGITGELFF
TRBV18	TRBJ1-2	NA	TRBD1	TGTGCCAGCTCACCCGGACAGGGAACGGTTTTCTATGGCTACACCTTC	CASSPGQGTVFYGYTF
TRBV5-1	TRBJ1-1	NA	NA	TGCGCCAGCAGCGGGGGGTCCTTCCGTGAAGCTTTCTTT	CASSGGSFREAFF
TRBV5-1	TRBJ2-7	NA	NA	TGCGCCAGCATGTTGGGGCCACAGAGCTCCTACGAGCAGTACTTC	CASMLGPQSSYEQYF
TRBV4-2	TRBJ1-3	NA	TRBD1	TGTGCCAGCAGCCAAAGTGAGGGACGGCAGGGGGCGGGTCCGAGAAACACCATATATTTT	CASSQSEGRQGAGPRNTIYF
TRBV4-1	TRBJ2-1	NA	NA	TGCGCCAGCAGCCAAGGTAGGGGGAATAATGAGCAGTTCTTC	CASSQGRGNNEQFF
TRBV28	TRBJ2-1	NA	NA	TGTGCCAGCAGTTTGAAACAGGGAAGCAATGAGCAGTTCTTC	CASSLKQGSNEQFF
TRBV5-5	TRBJ1-1	NA	NA	TGTGCCAGCAGTAGTGTGACGGGGAACACTGAAGCTTTCTTT	CASSSVTGNTEAFF
TRBV3-1/TRBV3-2	TRBJ2-5	NA	TRBD1	TGTGCCAGCCTTTTTAGAGGGACAGCAAAAGAGACCCAGTACTTC	CASLFRGTAKETQYF
TRBV6-2/TRBV6-3	TRBJ1-2	NA	NA	TGTGCCAGCAGTCTCTTAACCCCGAAGAGAAGCTATGGCTACACCTTC	CASSLLTPKRSYGYTF
TRBV27	TRBJ1-2	NA	NA	NA	CASSSSGVYGYTF
TRBV5-6	TRBJ1-6	NA	TRBD1	TGTGCCAGCAGCCGAACAGGGGGAAGAAATTCACCCCTCCACTTT	CASSRTGGRNSPLHF
TRBV13	TRBJ1-4	NA	NA	TGTGCCAGCAGCTTAAGCCATGAAAAACTGTTTTTT	CASSLSHEKLFF
TRBV10-3	TRBJ1-4	NA	NA	TGTGCCACAAAAAACAGGGCCAGCAATGAAAAACTGTTTTTT	CATKNRASNEKLFF
TRBV5-6	TRBJ2-7	NA	TRBD1	TGTGCCAGCAGCTTGGACAGGGGTCGATTGGGCGAGCAGTACTTC	CASSLDRGRLGEQYF
TRBV3-1/TRBV3-2	TRBJ1-3	NA	NA	TGTGCCAGCAGCCAAGAGACAGGAGGAAACACCATATATTTT	CASSQETGGNTIYF
TRBV5-1	TRBJ2-1	once	TRBD1	TGCGCCAGCAGCCAAGGACAGGGGGCGAATGAGCAGTTCTTC	CASSQGQGANEQFF
TRBV9	TRBJ2-7	NA	NA	TGTGCCAGCAGCCCCCCGCCTAGATTATACGAGCAGTACTTC	CASSPPPRLYEQYF
TRBV4-1	TRBJ2-3	NA	TRBD1	TGCGCCAGCAGCGCCCCTGGGACAGGGAGCACAGATACGCAGTATTTT	CASSAPGTGSTDTQYF
TRBV5-4	TRBJ2-1	NA	NA	TGTGCCAGCAGCTTGCCCCAACTAGGACACAATGAGCAGTTCTTC	CASSLPQLGHNEQFF
TRBV6-6	TRBJ2-7	NA	NA	TGTGCCAGCAGTCCCCGGGCCGGTGTTGGCATAGGGGACGAGCAGTACTTC	CASSPRAGVGIGDEQYF
TRBV13	TRBJ1-1	NA	NA	TGTGCCAGCAGCCTCCTGATTCCGGAGGCGAACACTGAAGCTTTCTTT	CASSLLIPEANTEAFF
TRBV5-4	TRBJ1-6	NA	NA	TGTGCCAGCAGCTGGGACAAAGATAATTCACCCCTCCACTTT	CASSWDKDNSPLHF
TRBV6-5	TRBJ2-5	NA	NA	TGTGCCAGCACTCCGGAGAACGAGGAGACCCAGTACTTC	CASTPENEETQYF
TRBV30	TRBJ1-1	NA	NA	TGTGCCTGGAGAGCTGGACAGTGGAACACTGAAGCTTTCTTT	CAWRAGQWNTEAFF
TRBV28	TRBJ2-7	medium-sized	TRBD2	TGTGCCAGCAGTTTATTACTTGGGACTAGCGGTGGAACCTACGAGCAGTACTTC	CASSLLLGTSGGTYEQYF
TRBV7-9	TRBJ2-6	NA	NA	TGTGCCAGCAGCTTATTCCAGGGGTTGAGCTCTGGGGCCAACGTCCTGACTTTC	CASSLFQGLSSGANVLTF
TRBV10-3	TRBJ2-5	NA	NA	TGTGCCATCAGTGAGTCTATAGGAGGTGTGGGCGAGACCCAGTACTTC	CAISESIGGVGETQYF
TRBV27	TRBJ1-2	NA	NA	TGTGCCAGCAGTTTATTGGAGGGATCGAACTATGGCTACACCTTC	CASSLLEGSNYGYTF
TRBV19	TRBJ1-5	NA	TRBD1	TGTGCCAGTAGTACTCCCCCCAGGGGGAATCAGCCCCAGCATTTT	CASSTPPRGNQPQHF
TRBV6-2/TRBV6-3	TRBJ2-7	NA	NA	TGTGCCAGCAGTTACTCGGACAGCTCCTACGAGCAGTACTTC	CASSYSDSSYEQYF
TRBV19	TRBJ1-2	NA	NA	TGTGCCAGTAGTATAGGACAGTTCGATGGCTACACCTTC	CASSIGQFDGYTF
TRBV12-3/TRBV12-4	TRBJ2-5	NA	NA	TGTGCCAGCAGCCTCGGTGAGACCCAGTACTTC	CASSLGETQYF
TRBV7-2	TRBJ1-4	NA	TRBD1	TGTGCCAGCAGCCGGGACAGACTTCGGACTAATGAAAAACTGTTTTTT	CASSRDRLRTNEKLFF
TRBV7-9	TRBJ2-1	once	TRBD2	TGTGCCAGCAGCCCTCTAGCGGGGAATGAGCAGTTCTTC	CASSPLAGNEQFF
TRBV6-5	TRBJ1-2	NA	NA	TGTGCCAGCAGCTATTTGTATGGCTACACCTTC	CASSYLYGYTF
TRBV6-5	TRBJ1-1	NA	NA	TGTGCCAGCAGCCGAGGAACAGGGAAAGCCACTGAAGCTTTCTTT	CASSRGTGKATEAFF
TRBV5-5	TRBJ2-1	few	TRBD1	TGTGCCAGCAGCTTGGGGGCCCCAGGGGGCCCGAATGAGCAGTTCTTC	CASSLGAPGGPNEQFF
TRBV24-1	TRBJ2-7	NA	TRBD2	TGTGCCACCTCCGCTAGCGGGGGGGCCGGATCCTACGAGCAGTACTTC	CATSASGGAGSYEQYF
TRBV24-1	TRBJ2-2	NA	TRBD1	TGTGCCACCAGTGGCAGGGGGCCCGGGGAGCTGTTTTTT	CATSGRGPGELFF
TRBV7-8	TRBJ1-2	NA	NA	TGTGCCAGCAGCACAGGACACTTAAACTATGGCTACACCTTC	CASSTGHLNYGYTF
TRBV6-5	TRBJ2-7	NA	NA	TGTGCCAGCAGCTCAGGGTATTACGAGCAGTACTTC	CASSSGYYEQYF
TRBV5-1	TRBJ1-4	NA	TRBD1	TGCGCCAGCAGCTTCCACAGGGGGCCTAATGAAAAACTGTTTTTT	CASSFHRGPNEKLFF